Below are 13 T cell receptor beta chains sequenced from a single sample in a study of blood T cell repertoires in COVID-19. Clones were read by immunoSEQ multiplex PCR, and TCRdb kept only the in-frame ones, dropping some. The sample shows 350,000 to 550,000 clones, 70% to 90% of them seen only once. The sample consisted of PBMCs or T cells enriched from blood (not recorded which). The source is a woman aged 18-35 years with acute COVID-19.

This clone came up a few times. The CDR3 protein is CASSLRQGAFSGYTF. The CDR3 bases are TGTGCCAGCAGCTTGCGACAGGGGGCTTTCTCTGGCTACACCTTC. The chain uses TRBV9 and TRBJ1-2; 10 bases align to TRBD1. Losses at the gene ends were 4 bases for V and 7 bases for J; bases not matched to a gene: 10. The CDR3 covers 15 residues. Per germline, CDR1 SGDLS and CDR2 YYNGEE.

The chain couples TRBV6-5 to TRBJ2-1, with TRBD2 as a possible D gene (5 bases). Germline loops: CDR1 MNHEY, CDR2 SVGAGI. The V gene lost 6 bases and the J gene lost 2 bases, with 14 bases spanning the gap. The CDR3 has 15 residues. The CDR3 region is CASRIREKPYNEQFF. In nucleotides, the CDR3 is TGTGCCAGCAGGATTAGGGAGAAGCCCTACAATGAGCAGTTCTTC.

The gene calls are TRBV24-1 and TRBJ2-2, with TRBD2 matching over 7 bases. Germline lookup yields CDR1 KGHDR and CDR2 SFDVKD. Trimming cost V 4 bases and J 3 bases; bases outside gene matches: 1. This CDR3 has 14 residues. The CDR3 nucleotides read TGTGCCACCAGTGAAGCGGGGTACACCGGGGAGCTGTTTTTT. Its protein is CATSEAGYTGELFF.

V is TRBV10-1 and J is TRBJ2-2, with 7 bases identical to TRBD1. V shed 6 bases, J shed 6 bases, and the junction held 10 bases outside the gene matches. The CDR3 runs 15 residues. Germline loops: CDR1 WNHNN, CDR2 SYGVQD (reference sequence). CDR3 nucleotide sequence: TGCGCCAGCAGCCCCACCCCAGGGGGTCCCGGGGAGCTGTTTTTT. It encodes CASSPTPGGPGELFF.

This chain links TRBV7-9 with TRBJ1-2; TRBD1 is a possible D gene (5 bases). The CDR3 is 11 residues long. The V gene lost 5 bases and the J gene lost 11 bases, with 12 bases spanning the gap. Looked up from germline, CDR1 is SEHNR and CDR2 is FQNEAQ (reference sequence). The CDR3 spells CASSPARQYTF. The CDR3 DNA reads as TGTGCCAGCAGCCCGGCCAGACAGTACACCTTC.

Remarks on this clone: This specimen includes other DNA sequences encoding the same CDR3. The gene calls are TRBV7-9 and TRBJ1-1; D gene uncertain. The V end lost 2 bases, the J end lost 2 bases, and 6 bases lay between the germline ends. CDR1 is SEHNR and CDR2 is FQNEAQ in the germline V gene (reference sequence). The CDR3 has 13 residues. The CDR3 region is CASSLQENTEAFF. The DNA for the CDR3 is TGTGCCAGCAGCTTACAGGAAAACACTGAAGCTTTCTTT.

This sequence joins TRBV11-2 and TRBJ2-7; 7 bases agree with TRBD2. Germline V gene data show CDR1 as SGHAT and CDR2 as FQNNGV. V shed 5 bases and J 0 bases; nucleotides not matched to a gene: 16. The CDR3 runs 18 residues. CDR3 nucleotide sequence: TGTGCCAGCAGCGTAGGACGCGTACTAGCGTCCCGCTCCTACGAGCAGTACTTC. It translates to CASSVGRVLASRSYEQYF.

The chain employs TRBV24-1 and TRBJ2-5; 12 bases line up with TRBD2. V lost 3 bases and J lost 2; bases outside the gene matches: 0. Germline CDR1 is KGHDR and CDR2 is SFDVKD. The CDR3 runs to 15 residues. DNA of the CDR3: TGTGCCACCAGTGATACTAGCGGGGGGCAAGAGACCCAGTACTTC. Amino acids: CATSDTSGGQETQYF.

This clone showed up just once. V and J are TRBV7-9 and TRBJ2-5, with D possibly being TRBD2 (6 bases). The CDR3 sequence is 14 residues long. Trimming removed 2 bases from V and 4 bases from J, with 11 bases in between. The V gene's germline CDR1 is SEHNR and CDR2 FQNEAQ (reference sequence). Written as DNA, the CDR3 is TGTGCCAGCAGCTTACTACCGGGACTAGAGACCCAGTACTTC. This gives the protein CASSLLPGLETQYF.

The chain carries TRBV3-1 (or the pseudogene TRBV3-2) and TRBJ1-6, with TRBD1 as a possible D gene (5 bases). The CDR3 runs to 14 residues. CDR1 and CDR2 from the germline V gene are LGHDT and YNNKEL (reference sequence). Between the trimmed V and J ends, which lost 5 bases and 7 bases, there was a span of 12 bases. The CDR3 loop is CASSFPTENSPLHF. The CDR3 DNA sequence: TGTGCCAGCAGCTTCCCGACAGAGAATTCACCCCTCCACTTT.

The J gene is TRBJ1-5, the V gene TRBV28, with D hard to call. The CDR3 has 13 amino acids. Germline-derived CDR1 and CDR2 are MDHEN and SYDVKM. Trimming cost V 3 bases and J 6 bases, with 9 bases left between them. The CDR3 region has the DNA TGTGCCAGCAGTTTGAGTTTTAGTCAGCCCCAGCATTTT. Translated: CASSLSFSQPQHF.

In its sample, this clone was seen once. The genes are TRBV2 and TRBJ2-3; 12 nucleotides line up with TRBD2. CDR1 SNHLY and CDR2 FYNNEI come from the germline V gene. Losses at the gene ends were 5 bases for V and 5 bases for J; bases not matched to a gene: 5. The CDR3 is 15 amino acids. The CDR3 nucleotides read TGTGCCAGCAGTATACTAGCGGGGGGCGTAGATACGCAGTATTTT. Translated, it gives CASSILAGGVDTQYF.

CDR3 residues: CASSSVGGNSYEQYF. CDR3 DNA sequence: TGTGCCAGCAGCTCCGTAGGGGGCAACAGCTACGAGCAGTACTTC. J is TRBJ2-7 and V is TRBV11-2; 7 nucleotides agree with TRBD1. Looked up from germline, CDR1 is SGHAT and CDR2 is FQNNGV. The CDR3 contains 15 residues. V lost 4 bases, J lost 3 bases, and 9 bases stayed unmatched.